Below, 3 T cell receptor beta chains from the same sample are listed, as sequenced in a study of blood T cell repertoires in COVID-19. Clones were sequenced by immunoSEQ multiplex PCR, and TCRdb holds only the in-frame ones, with some missing. The repertoire consists of 200,000 to 250,000 clones, with 80% to 85% occurring once and the leading ten covering approximately 6.2%. The sample taken for sequencing was PBMCs or T cells enriched from blood (not recorded which). The receptors here all came from a woman between 35 and 50 years old who had recovered from COVID-19.

The DNA of the CDR3 is TGTGCCGGATCGAAGGACAGGGCCAACACCGGGGAGCTGTTTTTT. It specifies CAGSKDRANTGELFF. The rearrangement uses TRBV2 and TRBJ2-2; 8 nucleotides agree with TRBD1. The CDR3 contains 15 residues. The ends lost 11 bases at V and 2 bases at J; junction bases unmatched: 10. CDR1 is SNHLY, CDR2 FYNNEI, per germline.

The V gene is TRBV7-9, the J gene TRBJ2-2; 9 positions match TRBD1. Losses at the gene ends were 6 bases for V and 4 bases for J; bases not matched to a gene: 3. In germline, CDR1 is SEHNR, CDR2 FQNEAQ (reference sequence). The CDR3 is 14 residues long. For the CDR3, the DNA is TGTGCCAGCAGACAGGGGGCCACCACCGGGGAGCTGTTTTTT. This encodes CASRQGATTGELFF.

The chain is built from TRBV19 and TRBJ1-1; D is uncertain. Germline-derived CDR1 and CDR2 are LNHDA and SQIVND (reference sequence). V was trimmed by 9 bases and J by 2 bases, leaving 16 bases between them. This CDR3 is 14 amino acids long. CDR3 region: CASLNSRGNTEAFF. In DNA, the CDR3 is TGTGCCAGCCTCAACTCTAGAGGCAACACTGAAGCTTTCTTT.